This TCR beta chain was captured by sequencing in a study of cytomegalovirus exposure and HLA in healthy donors. Regarding the study as a whole: According to a subsequent analysis, TCR clusters from the first cohort were inclined to appear together in the roughly 120 validation repertoires. CMV antigen specificity of three CMV-associated chains was confirmed in vitro.

The protocol was immunoSEQ multiplex PCR, while the TCRdb copy is restricted to in-frame clones and leaves out a portion. The sample gives 130,000 to 150,000 clones, 85% to 90% of which show up once; under 8% is in the top ten. To note about this clone: As yet, its antigen is unknown.

CDR1 and CDR2 from the germline V gene are SNHLY and FYNNEI. The CDR3 covers 16 residues. Between the trimmed V and J ends, which lost 3 bases and 0 bases, there was a span of 12 bases. The specimen sequenced was PBMCs. The gene calls are TRBV2 and TRBJ2-1; D unresolved. The TCR comes from a woman under 40 in good health and CMV-seropositive. As DNA, the CDR3 is TGTGCCAGCAGTGATCCGTCCGGTAGCTCCTACAATGAGCAGTTCTTC. Residues: CASSDPSGSSYNEQFF.